This is a list of T cell receptor beta chains from one sample in a study of beta chain features in type 1 diabetes. The table came from immunoSEQ multiplex PCR; TCRdb's copy has only in-frame clones and leaves some out. The sample shows roughly 230,000 clones, more than 9% of them seen only once. Source material: naive CD4+ T cells from blood. These receptors originate from a woman in her late teens or twenties in good health. Each CDR3 is given with its conserved first and last residue. A D gene is named only where the DNA matches it firmly. The size field is filled for only some rows; it gives once, few, many or a size class.

V: TRBV5-1; D: TRBD2; size: -; J: TRBJ2-1; CDR3: CASSRATSGAYNEQFF; DNA: TGCGCCAGCAGCCGCGCGACTAGCGGGGCATACAATGAGCAGTTCTTC
V: TRBV30; D: TRBD2; size: few; J: TRBJ2-7; CDR3: CAWSSRGDEQYF; DNA: TGTGCCTGGAGCTCTCGGGGGGACGAGCAGTACTTC
V: TRBV5-6; D: TRBD2; size: few; J: TRBJ2-5; CDR3: CASSLVAGGRRQETQYF; DNA: TGTGCCAGCAGCTTGGTCGCGGGAGGGCGCAGGCAAGAGACCCAGTACTTC
V: TRBV5-1; D: -; size: few; J: TRBJ1-1; CDR3: CASREAGVGTEAFF; DNA: TGCGCCAGCAGGGAGGCCGGGGTTGGGACTGAAGCTTTCTTT
V: TRBV30; D: TRBD1; size: -; J: TRBJ2-7; CDR3: CAWSVLLTGKGEQYF; DNA: TGTGCCTGGAGTGTACTGCTGACAGGGAAGGGCGAGCAGTACTTC
V: TRBV5-1; D: -; size: -; J: TRBJ2-7; CDR3: CASSLGLEGPNEQYF; DNA: TGCGCCAGCAGCTTGGGTCTCGAGGGTCCCAACGAGCAGTACTTC
V: TRBV6-6; D: -; size: -; J: TRBJ2-5; CDR3: CASSLPERQETQYF; DNA: TGTGCCAGCAGCCTCCCTGAGCGACAAGAGACCCAGTACTTC
V: TRBV11-2; D: TRBD1; size: -; J: TRBJ2-2; CDR3: CASSPDRVEAGELFF; DNA: TGTGCCAGCAGCCCCGACAGGGTAGAGGCCGGGGAGCTGTTTTTT
V: TRBV2; D: TRBD2; size: -; J: TRBJ2-7; CDR3: CASRKGLAANSYEQYF; DNA: TGTGCCAGCAGAAAGGGACTAGCGGCTAACTCCTACGAGCAGTACTTC
V: TRBV5-1; D: -; size: few; J: TRBJ2-6; CDR3: CASSRSSGANVLTF; DNA: TGCGCCAGCAGTAGGAGCTCTGGGGCCAACGTCCTGACTTTC
V: TRBV30; D: TRBD1; size: -; J: TRBJ1-2; CDR3: CAWSVKDRGYYGYTF; DNA: TGTGCCTGGAGTGTAAAGGACAGGGGATACTATGGCTACACCTTC
V: TRBV5-4; D: TRBD2; size: -; J: TRBJ2-7; CDR3: CASSSTGTTYEQYF; DNA: TGTGCCAGCAGTAGTACCGGGACTACCTACGAGCAGTACTTC